What follows is one T cell receptor beta chain and its context. The V end was cut by 6 bases, the J end by 1 base, with 6 bases between. The CDR3 has 12 amino acids. CDR1 is MNHNS and CDR2 is SASEGT in the germline V gene. These data originate in a study of T-cell memory formation after mild COVID-19. Study-wide background: Largely, the TCR clusters proved donor specific.

TCRdb re-called the 5' RACE reads with MiXCR, one entry per CDR3 protein. The sample yields approximately 300,000 distinct CDR3 sequences, 8% to 9% seen once. The clonotype was recovered from a man aged 18 to 29 who had mild COVID-19 (a few samples of this study predate the infection). Cell type and time point are not known. Sequencing was carried out using PBMCs or a T cell subset sorted from them (not recorded which). The chain couples TRBV6-1 to TRBJ1-1, with unresolved D. The CDR3, as DNA: TGTGCCAGCAGATACAGGAACACTGAAGCTTTCTTT. Its protein product is CASRYRNTEAFF.